The T cell receptor beta chain under discussion was sequenced for a study of T cells in Graves' hyperthyroidism and ophthalmopathy. Overall study findings and caveats: Ophthalmopathy prediction by the model preceded onset by a median approximately 5.9 months. In blood, most of the thyroid clonotypes expanded above 0.001 were also present.

Amplified TCR beta CDR3 regions derived from RNA transcripts. The HTBI primer set was used in a first-round RT-PCR of the TCR CDR3. Via MiXCR, TCRdb re-called the multiplex PCR reads, giving one row per CDR3 protein. The sample gives 450,000 to 700,000 distinct CDR3 sequences, roughly 46% of which show up once; roughly 20% is in the top ten. Uncontrolled infections, other autoimmune diseases, pregnancy or lactation led to exclusion of patients. The germline gives CDR1 SGHTA, CDR2 FQGNSA. CDR3 length: 14 residues. With 8 bases clipped from V and 11 bases from J, the junction kept 12 bases outside the gene matches. This clonotype came up a few times. Its antigen is as yet unknown. Given a much more abundant clone one base away, this may be a read error.

The V gene is TRBV7-2, the J gene TRBJ1-5, with 10 bases aligning to TRBD1. The sample comprised peripheral blood or thyroid tissue (not recorded which). This receptor was obtained from an adult woman with Graves' disease, either hyperthyroidism or ophthalmopathy (not recorded which). The CDR3 bases are TGTGCCAGCGGTCGTCCCGAGGGGACAGGGGCCCAGCATTTT. It codes for CASGRPEGTGAQHF.